A selection of T cell receptor beta chains follows, all from one sample in a study of regulatory T cells in long-lasting Graves disease. TCRdb ran MiXCR on the multiplex PCR reads and lists one entry per CDR3 protein. The sample lists 300,000 to 500,000 distinct CDR3 sequences; under 25% were seen once. This specimen was peripheral blood mononuclear cells (PBMCs), taken when the disease was refractory, from a patient treated with antithyroid drugs. The source is a female donor with Graves disease. CDR3s include the opening cysteine and the closing phenylalanine or tryptophan. The D gene is left open where the match is weak. The listing skips clone size in some rows; elsewhere it reads once, few, many or a size class.

v_gene	d_gene	abundance	j_gene	CDR3aa	CDR3nt
TRBV12-5	NA	few	TRBJ1-1	CASGLERNTEAFF	TGTGCTAGTGGTTTGGAGCGTAACACTGAAGCTTTCTTT
TRBV7-2	NA	few	TRBJ1-2	CASSLDTDYYGYTF	TGTGCCAGCAGCTTAGATACAGACTACTATGGCTACACCTTC
TRBV20-1	NA	few	TRBJ1-3	CSARTMIAHGNTIYF	TGCAGTGCTAGAACCATGATAGCGCATGGAAACACCATATATTTT
TRBV20-1	NA	many	TRBJ1-5	CSAKGRLSNQPQHF	TGCAGTGCCAAGGGACGGCTTTCTAATCAGCCCCAGCATTTT
TRBV6-1	NA	many	TRBJ1-5	CASSPSPGPQPQHF	TGTGCCAGCAGCCCCAGTCCAGGGCCTCAGCCCCAGCATTTT
TRBV19	TRBD1	NA	TRBJ2-2	CASSSPGQGLAGELFF	TGTGCCAGTAGTTCACCGGGACAGGGTCTTGCCGGGGAGCTGTTTTTT
TRBV2	NA	many	TRBJ1-5	CASSAGDQPQHF	TGTGCCAGCAGTGCGGGGGATCAGCCCCAGCATTTT
TRBV5-1	NA	few	TRBJ2-3	CASSHREWAVTDTQYF	TGCGCCAGCAGCCACCGGGAATGGGCCGTTACAGATACGCAGTATTTT
TRBV7-9	NA	few	TRBJ2-5	CASSRDGTYQETQYF	TGTGCCAGCAGCAGAGATGGGACTTACCAAGAGACCCAGTACTTC
TRBV15	NA	many	TRBJ2-7	CATSRDRGHDEQYF	TGTGCCACCAGCAGAGATCGGGGGCACGACGAGCAGTACTTC
TRBV24-1	NA	few	TRBJ2-2	CATSGGAPGTGELFF	TGTGCCACCAGTGGGGGGGCCCCAGGGACCGGGGAGCTGTTTTTT
TRBV12-3/TRBV12-4	TRBD2	NA	TRBJ2-3	CASSSSSSGITDTQYF	TGTGCCAGCAGTTCGTCGTCTAGCGGGATTACAGATACGCAGTATTTT
TRBV19	TRBD2	few	TRBJ2-2	CASQGLLAGVNTGELFF	TGTGCCAGTCAAGGGCTACTAGCGGGAGTGAACACCGGGGAGCTGTTTTTT
TRBV4-3	TRBD1	once	TRBJ2-2	CASSQDGTGGRTGELFF	TGCGCCAGCAGCCAAGATGGGACAGGGGGTCGCACCGGGGAGCTGTTTTTT
TRBV7-9	NA	NA	TRBJ1-1	CASSLGGQTAFF	TGTGCCAGCAGCTTAGGGGGTCAAACGGCTTTCTTT
TRBV4-2	NA	NA	TRBJ1-3	CASSQNPGGNTIYF	TGTGCCAGCAGCCAAAACCCGGGTGGAAACACCATATATTTT
TRBV9	NA	NA	TRBJ1-5	CASSSRGGSNQPQHF	TGTGCCAGCAGCTCTAGGGGAGGCAGCAATCAGCCCCAGCATTTT
TRBV20-1	NA	few	TRBJ2-7	CSARLSGSWDEQYF	TGCAGTGCTAGGCTTTCCGGGAGTTGGGACGAGCAGTACTTC
TRBV7-9	NA	NA	TRBJ2-3	CASSLGGGGSADTQYF	TGTGCCAGCAGCTTAGGAGGGGGCGGGAGTGCAGATACGCAGTATTTT
TRBV6-1	TRBD1	many	TRBJ1-2	CASRRGQGHGYTF	TGTGCCAGCAGACGAGGACAGGGCCATGGCTACACCTTC
TRBV6-1	NA	NA	TRBJ1-2	CASSPGPLLGYGYTF	TGTGCCAGCAGTCCCGGACCTCTCCTGGGCTATGGCTACACCTTC
TRBV6-1	TRBD1	NA	TRBJ1-2	CASRGTGTGLRYGYTF	TGTGCCAGCAGAGGAACCGGGACAGGGCTTCGCTATGGCTACACCTTC
TRBV11-3	NA	many	TRBJ2-2	CASSPYPDSGELFF	TGTGCCAGCAGCCCCTACCCGGACTCGGGGGAGCTGTTTTTT
TRBV6-1	NA	NA	TRBJ2-7	CASSDVAWASRYEQYF	TGTGCCAGCAGTGACGTAGCATGGGCCAGTCGATACGAGCAGTACTTC
TRBV6-2/TRBV6-3	NA	NA	TRBJ2-7	CASSYGAGALYEQYF	TGTGCCAGCAGTTACGGTGCAGGGGCCCTCTACGAGCAGTACTTC
TRBV28	NA	NA	TRBJ2-1	CASSLYPSDNEQFF	TGTGCCAGCAGTTTATATCCTAGCGATAATGAGCAGTTCTTC
TRBV7-2	TRBD1	NA	TRBJ2-2	CASSLAAGGIGELFF	TGTGCCAGCAGCTTAGCCGCAGGGGGCATCGGGGAGCTGTTTTTT
TRBV24-1	NA	NA	TRBJ2-7	CAREVYEQYF	TGTGCACGTGAGGTCTACGAGCAGTACTTC
TRBV6-1	NA	many	TRBJ2-2	CASRQTNTGELFF	TGTGCCAGCAGGCAAACGAACACCGGGGAGCTGTTTTTT